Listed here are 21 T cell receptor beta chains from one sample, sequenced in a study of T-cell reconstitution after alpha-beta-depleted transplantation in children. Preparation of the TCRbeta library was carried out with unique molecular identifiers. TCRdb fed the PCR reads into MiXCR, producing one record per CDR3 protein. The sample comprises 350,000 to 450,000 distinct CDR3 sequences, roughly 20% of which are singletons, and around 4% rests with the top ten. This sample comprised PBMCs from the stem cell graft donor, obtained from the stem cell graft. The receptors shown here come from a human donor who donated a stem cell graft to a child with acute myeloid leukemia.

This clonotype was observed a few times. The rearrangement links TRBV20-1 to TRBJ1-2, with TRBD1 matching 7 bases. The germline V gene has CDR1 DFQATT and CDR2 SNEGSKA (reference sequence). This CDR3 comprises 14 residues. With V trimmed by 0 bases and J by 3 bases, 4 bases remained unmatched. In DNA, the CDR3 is TGCAGTGCTAGAGAAACAGGGGAATACTATGGCTACACCTTC. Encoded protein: CSARETGEYYGYTF.

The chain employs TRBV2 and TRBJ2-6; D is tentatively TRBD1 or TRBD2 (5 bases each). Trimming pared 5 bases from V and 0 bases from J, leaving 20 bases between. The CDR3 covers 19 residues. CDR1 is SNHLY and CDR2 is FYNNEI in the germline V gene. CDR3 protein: CASSTQTGRDRSGANVLTF. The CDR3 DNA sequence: TGTGCCAGCAGTACCCAAACAGGTCGGGATCGCTCTGGGGCCAACGTCCTGACTTTC.

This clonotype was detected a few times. CDR3 coding DNA: TGTGCCACCCAAACTGGATCTGGGGCCAACGTCCTGACTTTC. Translation gives CATQTGSGANVLTF. V gene TRBV10-3 combines with J gene TRBJ2-6; D unclear. Germline V gives CDR1 ENHRY, CDR2 SYGVKD. V lost 10 bases to trimming and J lost 1 base, with 11 bases between them. The CDR3 totals 14 residues.

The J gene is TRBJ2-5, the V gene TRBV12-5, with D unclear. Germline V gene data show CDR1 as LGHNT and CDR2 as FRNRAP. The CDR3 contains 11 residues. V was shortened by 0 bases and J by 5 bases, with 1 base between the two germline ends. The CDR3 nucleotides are TGTGCTAGTGGTTTGGTGGAGACCCAGTACTTC. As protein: CASGLVETQYF.

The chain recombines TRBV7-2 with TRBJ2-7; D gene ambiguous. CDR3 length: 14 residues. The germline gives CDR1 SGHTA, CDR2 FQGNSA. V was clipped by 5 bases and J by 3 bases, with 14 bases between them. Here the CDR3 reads CASSPPTGRYEQYF. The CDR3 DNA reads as TGTGCCAGCAGCCCTCCGACCGGCCGCTACGAGCAGTACTTC.

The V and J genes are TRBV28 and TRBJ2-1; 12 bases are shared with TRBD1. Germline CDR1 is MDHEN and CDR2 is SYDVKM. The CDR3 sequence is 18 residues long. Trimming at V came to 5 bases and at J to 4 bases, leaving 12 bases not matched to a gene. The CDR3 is CASSTPGQGALNYNEQFF. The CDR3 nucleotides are TGTGCCAGCAGTACCCCGGGACAGGGGGCGCTGAATTACAATGAGCAGTTCTTC.

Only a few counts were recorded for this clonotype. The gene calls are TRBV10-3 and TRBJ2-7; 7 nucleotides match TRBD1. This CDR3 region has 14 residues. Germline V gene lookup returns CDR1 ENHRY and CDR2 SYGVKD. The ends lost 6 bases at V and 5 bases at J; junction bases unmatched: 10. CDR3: CAISGGCQGDEQYF. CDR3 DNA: TGTGCCATCAGCGGCGGCTGCCAGGGGGACGAGCAGTACTTC.

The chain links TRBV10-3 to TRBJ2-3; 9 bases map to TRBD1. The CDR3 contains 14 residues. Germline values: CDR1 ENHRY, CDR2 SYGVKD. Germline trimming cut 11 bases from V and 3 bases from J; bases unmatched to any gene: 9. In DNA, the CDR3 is TGTGCCTCCCGGACAGGGGTCGGGACAGATACGCAGTATTTT. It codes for CASRTGVGTDTQYF.

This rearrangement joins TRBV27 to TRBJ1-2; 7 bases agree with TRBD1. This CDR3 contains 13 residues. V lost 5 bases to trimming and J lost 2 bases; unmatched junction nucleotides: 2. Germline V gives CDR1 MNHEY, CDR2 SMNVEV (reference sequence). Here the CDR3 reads CASSGTENYGYTF. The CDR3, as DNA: TGTGCCAGCAGTGGGACAGAAAACTATGGCTACACCTTC.

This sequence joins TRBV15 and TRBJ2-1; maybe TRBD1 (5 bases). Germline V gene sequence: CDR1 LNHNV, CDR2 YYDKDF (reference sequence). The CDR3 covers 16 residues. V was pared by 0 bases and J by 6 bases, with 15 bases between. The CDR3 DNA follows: TGTGCCACCAGCAGAGATTTTGGGCAGGGTTCCAATGAGCAGTTCTTC. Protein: CATSRDFGQGSNEQFF.

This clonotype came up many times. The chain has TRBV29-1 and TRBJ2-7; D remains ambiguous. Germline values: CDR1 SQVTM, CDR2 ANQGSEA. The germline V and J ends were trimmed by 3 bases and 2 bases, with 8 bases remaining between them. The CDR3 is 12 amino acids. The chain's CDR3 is CSVDAGTYEQYF. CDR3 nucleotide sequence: TGCAGCGTTGACGCAGGAACCTACGAGCAGTACTTC.

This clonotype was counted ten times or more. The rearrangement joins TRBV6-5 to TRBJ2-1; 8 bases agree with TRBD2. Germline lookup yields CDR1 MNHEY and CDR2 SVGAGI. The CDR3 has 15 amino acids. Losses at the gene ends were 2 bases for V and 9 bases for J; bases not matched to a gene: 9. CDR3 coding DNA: TGTGCCAGCAGTTACGAAGCGGGAGCGGAAGGTGAGCAGTTCTTC. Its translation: CASSYEAGAEGEQFF.

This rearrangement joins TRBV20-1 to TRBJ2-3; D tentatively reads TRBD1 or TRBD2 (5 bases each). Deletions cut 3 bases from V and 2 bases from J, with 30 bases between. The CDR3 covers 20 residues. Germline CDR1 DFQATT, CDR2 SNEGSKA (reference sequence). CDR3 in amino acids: CSARQPEGSLREPFTDTQYF. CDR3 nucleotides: TGCAGTGCTAGGCAACCCGAGGGGAGCCTCCGAGAACCCTTCACAGATACGCAGTATTTT.

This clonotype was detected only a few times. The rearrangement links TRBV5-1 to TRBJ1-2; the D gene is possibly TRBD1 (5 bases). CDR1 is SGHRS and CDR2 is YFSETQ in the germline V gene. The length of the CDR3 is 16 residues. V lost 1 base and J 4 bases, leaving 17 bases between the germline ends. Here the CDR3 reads CASSLNGDGTIYGYTF. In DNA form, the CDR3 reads TGCGCCAGCAGCTTGAATGGGGACGGGACCATCTATGGCTACACCTTC.

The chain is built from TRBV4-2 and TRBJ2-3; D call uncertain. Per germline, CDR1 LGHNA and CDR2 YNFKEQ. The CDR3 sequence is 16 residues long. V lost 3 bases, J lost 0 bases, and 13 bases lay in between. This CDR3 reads CASSHFLATSTDTQYF. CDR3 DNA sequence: TGTGCCAGCAGCCACTTTCTCGCGACTAGCACAGATACGCAGTATTTT.

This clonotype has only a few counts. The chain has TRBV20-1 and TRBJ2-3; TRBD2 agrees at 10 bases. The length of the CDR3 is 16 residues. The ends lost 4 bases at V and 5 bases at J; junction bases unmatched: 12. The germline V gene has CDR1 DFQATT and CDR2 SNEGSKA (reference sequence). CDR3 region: CSAKLAGGFPQDTQYF. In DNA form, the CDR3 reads TGCAGTGCTAAGTTAGCGGGAGGTTTCCCACAAGATACGCAGTATTTT.

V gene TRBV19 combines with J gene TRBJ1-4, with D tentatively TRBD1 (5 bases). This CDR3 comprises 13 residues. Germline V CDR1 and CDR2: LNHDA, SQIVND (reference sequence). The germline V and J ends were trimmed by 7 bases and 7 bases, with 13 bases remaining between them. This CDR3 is CASNRGRGEKLFF. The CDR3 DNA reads TGTGCCAGTAACAGAGGGAGGGGTGAAAAACTGTTTTTT.

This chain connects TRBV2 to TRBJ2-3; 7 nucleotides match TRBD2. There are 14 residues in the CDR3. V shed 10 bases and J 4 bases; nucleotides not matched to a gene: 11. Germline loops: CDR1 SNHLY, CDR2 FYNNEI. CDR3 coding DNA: TGTGCCACCCGAGTGGCGGGAGAAGCAGATACGCAGTATTTT. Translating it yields CATRVAGEADTQYF.

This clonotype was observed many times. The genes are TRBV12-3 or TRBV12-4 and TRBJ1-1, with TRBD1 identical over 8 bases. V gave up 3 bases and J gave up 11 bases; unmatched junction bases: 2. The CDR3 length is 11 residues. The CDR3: CASSLTGEAFF. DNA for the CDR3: TGTGCCAGCAGTTTGACAGGGGAGGCTTTCTTT.

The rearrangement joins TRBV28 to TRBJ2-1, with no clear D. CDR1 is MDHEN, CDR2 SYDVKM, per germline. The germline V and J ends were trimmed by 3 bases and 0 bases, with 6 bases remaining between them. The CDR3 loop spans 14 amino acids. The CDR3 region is CASSFPSSYNEQFF. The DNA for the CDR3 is TGTGCCAGCAGTTTTCCGAGCTCCTACAATGAGCAGTTCTTC. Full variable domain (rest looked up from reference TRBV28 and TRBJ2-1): DVKVTQSSRYLVKRTGEKVFLECVQDMDHENMFWYRQDPGLGLRLIYFSYDVKMKEKGDIPEGYSVSREKKERFSLILESASTNQTSMYLCASSFPSSYNEQFFGPGTRLTVL.

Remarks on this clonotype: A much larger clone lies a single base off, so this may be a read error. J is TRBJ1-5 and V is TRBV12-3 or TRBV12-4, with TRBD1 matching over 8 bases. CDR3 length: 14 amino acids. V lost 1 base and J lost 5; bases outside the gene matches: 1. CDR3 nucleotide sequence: TGTGCCAGCAGTTTAGTACAGGGGGATCAGCCCCAGCATTTT. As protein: CASSLVQGDQPQHF.